Listed below are T cell receptor beta chains from one sample, sequenced in a study of OX40 agonist ivuxolimab in advanced cancers. Profiled with immunoSEQ multiplex PCR; TCRdb holds only in-frame clones, not every one. The sample comprises tens of thousands of clones, around 89% of which are singletons, and around 13% rests with the top ten. This sample comprised CD4+ or CD8+ T cells sorted from blood, obtained in a trial of the OX40 agonist ivuxolimab. The source is an adult with an advanced solid tumor such as melanoma, head and neck, liver or kidney cancer. Both conserved end residues are part of each CDR3. D genes are given only for firm matches. The size of a clone is reported for some rows only, either as once, few or many, or as a class for expanded clones.

V: TRBV7-8; size: .; J: TRBJ2-7; D: TRBD2; CDR3: CASSPGAGDGYEQYF; DNA: TGTGCCAGCAGCCCTGGAGCGGGAGATGGTTACGAGCAGTACTTC
V: TRBV6-5; size: once; J: TRBJ2-3; D: TRBD2; CDR3: CASSYGGGSYTDTQYF; DNA: TGTGCCAGCAGTTACGGCGGGGGTAGTTACACAGATACGCAGTATTTT
V: TRBV27; size: .; J: TRBJ2-7; D: .; CDR3: CASREQGRNEQYF; DNA: TGTGCCAGCAGGGAGCAGGGAAGGAACGAGCAGTACTTC
V: TRBV7-9; size: .; J: TRBJ2-3; D: .; CDR3: CASSLVWDTEWVDTQYF; DNA: TGTGCCAGCAGCTTAGTTTGGGACACCGAGTGGGTAGATACGCAGTATTTT
V: TRBV28; size: .; J: TRBJ1-2; D: TRBD1; CDR3: CASSPTGGDYGYTF; DNA: TGTGCCAGCAGCCCCACAGGGGGCGACTATGGCTACACCTTC
V: TRBV19; size: .; J: TRBJ2-7; D: TRBD1; CDR3: CASSFGTGLSYEQYF; DNA: TGTGCCAGTAGTTTCGGGACAGGACTTTCCTACGAGCAGTACTTC
V: TRBV7-9; size: once; J: TRBJ2-7; D: TRBD1; CDR3: CASSTRDRVSEQYF; DNA: TGTGCCAGCAGCACCCGGGACAGGGTTTCCGAGCAGTACTTC
V: TRBV2; size: .; J: TRBJ2-3; D: .; CDR3: CASTGERTDTQYF; DNA: TGTGCCAGCACAGGCGAGCGCACAGATACGCAGTATTTT
V: TRBV2; size: .; J: TRBJ2-7; D: .; CDR3: CASSPHRVEQYF; DNA: TGTGCCAGCAGTCCCCACAGGGTCGAGCAGTACTTC
V: TRBV30; size: .; J: TRBJ1-1; D: .; CDR3: CAWSVGAPDTEAFF; DNA: TGTGCCTGGAGTGTAGGGGCGCCGGACACTGAAGCTTTCTTT
V: TRBV11-3; size: .; J: TRBJ2-3; D: .; CDR3: CASSSRSGNTDTQYF; DNA: TGTGCCAGCAGCTCCAGATCGGGCAACACAGATACGCAGTATTTT
V: TRBV30; size: .; J: TRBJ2-3; D: TRBD1; CDR3: CAWGTGALSTDTQYF; DNA: TGTGCCTGGGGGACAGGGGCTCTTAGCACAGATACGCAGTATTTT
V: TRBV5-1; size: .; J: TRBJ1-2; D: .; CDR3: CASSLDTGYSPDYGYTF; DNA: TGCGCCAGCAGCTTGGATACGGGATACAGCCCCGACTATGGCTACACCTTC
V: TRBV9; size: .; J: TRBJ1-1; D: .; CDR3: CASSVYGGSEAFF; DNA: TGTGCCAGCAGCGTCTACGGTGGATCTGAAGCTTTCTTT
V: TRBV28; size: .; J: TRBJ2-3; D: .; CDR3: CASSADTQYF; DNA: TGTGCCAGCAGTGCGGATACGCAGTATTTT
V: TRBV6-6; size: .; J: TRBJ2-7; D: .; CDR3: CASSYGSGAGEQYF; DNA: TGTGCCAGCAGTTACGGTTCGGGGGCGGGCGAGCAGTACTTC
V: TRBV4-2; size: .; J: TRBJ1-1; D: .; CDR3: CASSYWGRDTEAFF; DNA: TGTGCCAGCAGCTATTGGGGCAGGGACACTGAAGCTTTCTTT
V: TRBV2; size: .; J: TRBJ1-1; D: .; CDR3: CASSEPGEGTEAFF; DNA: TGTGCCAGCAGTGAACCGGGGGAAGGCACTGAAGCTTTCTTT
V: TRBV27; size: .; J: TRBJ2-1; D: TRBD1; CDR3: CASSIPGQGWDEQFF; DNA: TGTGCCAGCAGTATCCCGGGACAGGGGTGGGATGAGCAGTTCTTC
V: TRBV4-1; size: few; J: TRBJ2-2; D: .; CDR3: CASRAHMSAGELFF; DNA: TGCGCCAGCAGGGCACACATGAGTGCCGGGGAGCTGTTTTTT
V: TRBV4-1; size: few; J: TRBJ2-7; D: TRBD2; CDR3: CASSPPAGRERGEQYF; DNA: TGCGCCAGCAGCCCCCCCGCTGGACGGGAGCGGGGTGAGCAGTACTTC
V: TRBV5-6; size: few; J: TRBJ2-5; D: TRBD2; CDR3: CASGLGVRTQYF; DNA: TGTGCCAGCGGACTAGGTGTTCGGACCCAGTACTTC
V: TRBV11-2; size: .; J: TRBJ1-4; D: .; CDR3: CASSPRGVDEKLFF; DNA: TGTGCCAGCAGCCCCCGAGGGGTGGATGAAAAACTGTTTTTT
V: TRBV13; size: .; J: TRBJ2-3; D: TRBD1; CDR3: CASSFPTGGASTDTQYF; DNA: TGTGCCAGCAGCTTCCCGACAGGGGGAGCTAGCACAGATACGCAGTATTTT
V: TRBV4-3; size: once; J: TRBJ2-7; D: .; CDR3: CASSPTGGQPYEQYF; DNA: TGCGCCAGCAGCCCAACGGGCGGACAGCCCTACGAGCAGTACTTC
V: TRBV27; size: .; J: TRBJ2-1; D: TRBD2; CDR3: CAAGLAGVVQFF; DNA: TGTGCCGCCGGACTAGCGGGAGTTGTGCAGTTCTTC
V: TRBV7-9; size: .; J: TRBJ1-4; D: .; CDR3: CASSLVGGAEEKLFF; DNA: TGTGCCAGCAGCTTAGTAGGGGGGGCAGAAGAAAAACTGTTTTTT
V: TRBV4-2; size: once; J: TRBJ2-3; D: .; CDR3: CASSHRGAVSTDTQYF; DNA: TGTGCCAGCAGCCATCGAGGGGCGGTAAGCACAGATACGCAGTATTTT
V: TRBV9; size: .; J: TRBJ2-7; D: .; CDR3: CASSVGGHLSYEQYF; DNA: TGTGCCAGCAGCGTAGGAGGTCACCTTTCCTACGAGCAGTACTTC
V: TRBV19; size: .; J: TRBJ2-1; D: .; CDR3: CASSIFVSTGGDYNEQFF; DNA: TGTGCCAGTAGTATATTTGTATCGACAGGAGGGGATTACAATGAGCAGTTCTTC
V: TRBV7-3; size: .; J: TRBJ2-2; D: TRBD1; CDR3: CASSFRQPGQGTGELFF; DNA: TGTGCCAGCAGCTTCCGACAACCGGGACAGGGTACCGGGGAGCTGTTTTTT
V: TRBV27; size: .; J: TRBJ2-2; D: .; CDR3: CATTTRVTGVGELFF; DNA: TGTGCCACCACAACCCGGGTCACCGGGGTGGGGGAGCTGTTTTTT
V: TRBV5-1; size: .; J: TRBJ2-7; D: TRBD2; CDR3: CASSPEAGGSDEQYF; DNA: TGCGCCAGCAGCCCGGAAGCGGGAGGAAGCGACGAGCAGTACTTC
V: TRBV7-9; size: .; J: TRBJ1-1; D: .; CDR3: CASSRGAELNTEAFF; DNA: TGTGCCAGCAGCCGAGGGGCAGAACTGAACACTGAAGCTTTCTTT
V: TRBV4-1; size: .; J: TRBJ2-7; D: TRBD1; CDR3: CASSWDRDTYEQYF; DNA: TGCGCCAGCAGCTGGGACAGGGACACCTACGAGCAGTACTTC
V: TRBV6-5; size: .; J: TRBJ2-1; D: .; CDR3: CASSPLGLRWDEQFF; DNA: TGTGCCAGCAGCCCACTCGGGTTACGATGGGATGAGCAGTTCTTC
V: TRBV2; size: .; J: TRBJ2-3; D: .; CDR3: CASSSVTTEPSTDTQYF; DNA: TGTGCCAGCAGCAGCGTAACGACGGAGCCGAGCACAGATACGCAGTATTTT
V: TRBV2; size: .; J: TRBJ2-7; D: .; CDR3: CASSDGLGYEQYF; DNA: TGTGCCAGCAGTGATGGATTGGGCTACGAGCAGTACTTC
V: TRBV11-2; size: .; J: TRBJ2-2; D: .; CDR3: CASSLVELNTGELFF; DNA: TGTGCCAGCAGCTTAGTCGAGTTGAACACCGGGGAGCTGTTTTTT
V: TRBV5-4; size: once; J: TRBJ2-5; D: .; CDR3: CASSKKTLGYQETQYF; DNA: TGTGCCAGCAGCAAGAAAACTCTCGGGTACCAAGAGACCCAGTACTTC